This entry describes one TCR beta chain. Germline CDR1 LGHDT, CDR2 YNNKEL (reference sequence). The CDR3 has 13 residues. Trimming took 4 bases from V and 6 from J, leaving 13 bases between them. Data came from immunoSEQ multiplex PCR; TCRdb stores just in-frame clones and leaves some out. The sample lists 150,000 or so clones, 81% occurring once. These data come from a study of blood T cell repertoires in COVID-19. Study details: Whether acute or convalescent, the COVID-19 samples came from the United States, Italy and Spain.

V and J are TRBV3-1 (or the pseudogene TRBV3-2) and TRBJ2-7; tentative D call: TRBD1 (6 bases). Sample: PBMCs or T cells enriched from blood (not recorded which). The TCR sequence derives from a woman in her forties with acute COVID-19. The chain's CDR3 is CASSPTQGSEQYF. The CDR3 DNA reads as TGTGCCAGCAGCCCGACACAGGGATCCGAGCAGTACTTC.